A single sample gave rise to the 20 T cell receptor beta chains below, sequenced in a study of blood T cell repertoires in COVID-19. Profiled with immunoSEQ multiplex PCR; TCRdb holds only in-frame clones, not every one. The sample lists about 190,000 clones, around 80% occurring once. The specimen was peripheral blood. All receptors come from a woman in her forties or fifties with acute or convalescent COVID-19.

The table lists this clone with a count of one. The rearrangement links TRBV27 to TRBJ2-4, with 10 positions matching TRBD2. J lost 1 base, V lost 4 bases, and 10 bases had no gene match. The CDR3 runs 18 residues. The germline gives CDR1 MNHEY, CDR2 SMNVEV (reference sequence). The CDR3 loop reads CASSSSSGRALAKNIQYF. The CDR3 bases are TGTGCCAGCAGTTCTTCTAGCGGGAGAGCGCTTGCCAAAAACATTCAGTACTTC.

CDR3 loop: CSVHQGAREQYF. The CDR3 DNA sequence: TGCAGCGTTCATCAGGGGGCCCGCGAGCAGTACTTC. The rearrangement joins TRBV29-1 to TRBJ2-7; 8 bases are shared with TRBD1. V lost 5 bases, J lost 6 bases, and 6 bases stayed unmatched. Per germline, CDR1 SQVTM and CDR2 ANQGSEA. The CDR3 consists of 12 residues.

J is TRBJ2-3 and V is TRBV9; D is perhaps TRBD2 (7 bases). The CDR3 sequence is 14 residues long. Trimming pared 4 bases from V and 4 bases from J, leaving 13 bases between. Per germline, CDR1 SGDLS and CDR2 YYNGEE. As DNA, the CDR3 is TGTGCCAGCAGCTCCGAGGGGGGGCCAGATACGCAGTATTTT. This gives the protein CASSSEGGPDTQYF. The whole variable domain, remainder taken from reference TRBV9 and TRBJ2-3, is DSGVTQTPKHLITATGQRVTLRCSPRSGDLSVYWYQQSLDQGLQFLIQYYNGEERAKGNILERFSAQQFPDLHSELNLSSLELGDSALYFCASSSEGGPDTQYFGPGTRLTVL.

This rearrangement joins TRBV27 to TRBJ2-1, with 13 bases that match TRBD2. With V trimmed by 8 bases and J by 4 bases, 11 bases remained unmatched. Looked up from germline, CDR1 is MNHEY and CDR2 is SMNVEV (reference sequence). The CDR3 extends over 17 amino acids. The CDR3 coding sequence is TGTGCCAGCCCCGGTGGACTAGCGGGGGCGGGTTACAATGAGCAGTTCTTC. It is translated as CASPGGLAGAGYNEQFF.

This chain connects TRBV10-2 to TRBJ2-7; D perhaps matches TRBD1 (5 bases). V gave up 2 bases and J gave up 3 bases, with 20 bases separating them. Germline V gene lookup returns CDR1 WSHSY and CDR2 SAAADI. There are 17 residues in the CDR3. The CDR3 spells CASSEGQVPRRGYEQYF. For the CDR3, the DNA is TGCGCCAGCAGTGAGGGTCAGGTTCCGAGAAGGGGCTACGAGCAGTACTTC.

This clone occurred a few times. The chain joins TRBV11-3 to TRBJ2-1; D remains ambiguous. CDR3 length: 15 residues. The V and J ends lost 3 bases and 2 bases respectively, with 11 bases between them. Germline-derived CDR1 and CDR2 are SGHNT and YENEEA. The CDR3 region is CASSFGSAPYNEQFF. The CDR3 DNA is TGTGCCAGCAGCTTCGGAAGCGCTCCCTACAATGAGCAGTTCTTC.

V and J are TRBV5-5 and TRBJ1-3; 10 bases are shared with TRBD1. Per the germline V gene, CDR1 is SGHKS and CDR2 is YYEKEE (reference sequence). Germline trimming cut 3 bases from V and 16 bases from J; bases unmatched to any gene: 13. The CDR3 is 14 residues long. This chain's CDR3 is CASSSSPGQGIGYF. In DNA, the CDR3 is TGTGCCAGCAGCTCCTCACCGGGACAGGGGATAGGGTATTTT.

With regard to this clone: One end of the junction is discordant with germline, which a read error may explain. V gene TRBV6-5 combines with J gene TRBJ1-2; a possible D gene is TRBD1 (5 bases). The CDR3 totals 15 residues. From germline, CDR1 is MNHEY and CDR2 SVGAGI. The CDR3 loop is CASSDSAGIRHGYTF. For the CDR3, the DNA is TGTGCCAGCAGTGACTCGGCAGGGATAAGGCATGGCTACACCTTC.

J is TRBJ2-2 and V is TRBV7-2; D remains unclear. Deletions cut 3 bases from V and 0 bases from J, with 8 bases between. This CDR3 is 15 amino acids long. Germline assignment: CDR1 SGHTA and CDR2 FQGNSA. The CDR3 nucleotides read TGTGCCAGCAGCTTCGGGTTCGCGAACACCGGGGAGCTGTTTTTT. Translating it yields CASSFGFANTGELFF.

This chain connects TRBV6-5 to TRBJ1-1, with D possibly matching TRBD1 (5 bases). The ends were cut back, 5 bases at V and 5 bases at J, with 18 bases in the middle. The length of the CDR3 is 15 residues. Germline CDR1 reads MNHEY; CDR2 reads SVGAGI. The CDR3 loop reads CASSRPSRAGTEAFF. CDR3 DNA: TGTGCCAGCAGTCGACCCTCCAGGGCCGGGACTGAAGCTTTCTTT.

The chain uses TRBV5-6 and TRBJ2-5; 7 bases match TRBD1. The CDR3 contains 15 residues. Germline lookup yields CDR1 SGHDT and CDR2 YYEEEE. V shed 5 bases and J 1 base; nucleotides not matched to a gene: 8. CDR3 amino acids: CASSFLTGVQETQYF. In DNA form, the CDR3 reads TGTGCCAGCAGTTTCCTAACAGGGGTCCAAGAGACCCAGTACTTC.

V gene TRBV7-2 combines with J gene TRBJ1-5; 7 bases are a match to TRBD1. CDR1 is SGHTA and CDR2 is FQGNSA in the germline V gene. This CDR3 comprises 16 residues. J lost 0 bases, V lost 3 bases, and 5 bases had no gene match. CDR3 coding DNA: TGTGCCAGCAGCTTCCAGGGGGATACTAGCAATCAGCCCCAGCATTTT. This encodes CASSFQGDTSNQPQHF.

The chain recombines TRBV5-1 with TRBJ2-1; 11 bases match TRBD1. This CDR3 spans 15 amino acids. The germline gives CDR1 SGHRS, CDR2 YFSETQ. V gave up 4 bases and J gave up 8 bases; unmatched junction bases: 8. The CDR3 sequence is CASSIGTGGFHEQFF. CDR3 DNA sequence: TGCGCCAGCAGCATAGGGACAGGGGGATTCCATGAGCAGTTCTTC.

Of note for this clone: The junction departs from the called germline gene at one end, perhaps through a read error. The chain links TRBV19 to TRBJ2-1; 11 bases are shared with TRBD1. CDR3 length: 15 residues. Germline values: CDR1 LNHDA, CDR2 SQIVND (reference sequence). The CDR3 bases are TGTGCCAGTAGTATAAACTTAAATTCCGGGACAGGGGGGCTCTTC. Protein product: CASSINLNSGTGGLF.

The rearrangement uses TRBV7-2 and TRBJ2-3, with 9 bases lining up with TRBD2. CDR1 SGHTA and CDR2 FQGNSA come from the germline V gene. The ends lost 3 bases at V and 5 bases at J; junction bases unmatched: 6. The length of the CDR3 is 15 residues. The chain's CDR3 is CASSLAGGPVDTQYF. The CDR3, as DNA: TGTGCCAGCAGCTTGGCGGGAGGGCCAGTAGATACGCAGTATTTT.

This rearrangement joins TRBV12-3 or TRBV12-4 to TRBJ1-2; D remains ambiguous. The CDR3 is 12 residues long. V lost 2 bases to trimming and J lost 8 bases, with 9 bases between them. CDR3 coding DNA: TGTGCCAGCAGTTTATACATTACCGGCTACACCTTC. As protein: CASSLYITGYTF.

There are many counts of this clone. V is TRBV5-6 and J is TRBJ2-7, with 7 positions matching TRBD2. The CDR3 sequence is 14 residues long. V shed 3 bases and J 6 bases; nucleotides not matched to a gene: 9. Germline V gene sequence: CDR1 SGHDT, CDR2 YYEEEE. The DNA for the CDR3 is TGTGCCAGCAGCTCCCGCGAGACTAGCTCCGAGCAGTACTTC. Its protein product is CASSSRETSSEQYF. Variable domain in full (rest from reference TRBV5-6 and TRBJ2-7): DAGVTQSPTHLIKTRGQQVTLRCSPKSGHDTVSWYQQALGQGPQFIFQYYEEEERQRGNFPDRFSGHQFPNYSSELNVNALLLGDSALYLCASSSRETSSEQYFGPGTRLTVT.

V gene TRBV11-2 combines with J gene TRBJ1-1; D may be TRBD1 (6 bases). The CDR3 consists of 13 residues. V lost 6 bases and J 1 base, leaving 9 bases between the germline ends. Germline CDR1 SGHAT, CDR2 FQNNGV. CDR3 DNA sequence: TGTGCCAGCAGTATGACAGGGAACACTGAAGCTTTCTTT. Amino acids: CASSMTGNTEAFF.

This clone was seen ten or more times. The chain links TRBV27 to TRBJ1-2; TRBD1 aligns across 7 bases. The ends lost 8 bases at V and 6 bases at J; junction bases unmatched: 24. Germline V gives CDR1 MNHEY, CDR2 SMNVEV (reference sequence). The CDR3 length is 18 residues. The CDR3 is CASCLSTGALLVGNGYTF. The CDR3 bases are TGTGCCAGCTGCCTGTCCACAGGGGCCCTTTTGGTAGGGAATGGCTACACCTTC.

This clone was picked up a small number of times. The J gene is TRBJ1-6, the V gene TRBV5-5; D is perhaps TRBD1 (6 bases). Between the trimmed V and J ends, which lost 4 bases and 4 bases, there was a span of 9 bases. The CDR3 contains 14 residues. The germline CDR1 and CDR2 sequences are SGHKS and YYEKEE (reference sequence). Written as DNA, the CDR3 is TGTGCCAGCAGCACAGGACAGTATAATTCACCCCTCCACTTT. It specifies CASSTGQYNSPLHF.